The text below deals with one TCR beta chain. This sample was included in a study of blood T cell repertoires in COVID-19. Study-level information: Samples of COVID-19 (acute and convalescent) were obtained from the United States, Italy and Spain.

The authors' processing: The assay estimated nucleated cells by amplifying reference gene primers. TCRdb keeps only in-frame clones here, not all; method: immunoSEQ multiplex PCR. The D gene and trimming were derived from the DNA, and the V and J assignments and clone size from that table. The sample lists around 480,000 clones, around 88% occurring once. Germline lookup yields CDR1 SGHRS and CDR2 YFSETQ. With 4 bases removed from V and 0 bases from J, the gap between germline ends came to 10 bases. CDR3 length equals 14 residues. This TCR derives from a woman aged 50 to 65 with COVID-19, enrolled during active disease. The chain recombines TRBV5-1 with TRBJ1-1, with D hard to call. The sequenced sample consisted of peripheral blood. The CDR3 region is CASSIGPLNTEAFF. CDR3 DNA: TGCGCCAGCAGCATCGGTCCATTGAACACTGAAGCTTTCTTT.